What follows are 13 T cell receptor beta chains derived from one specimen sequenced in a study of cytomegalovirus exposure and HLA in healthy donors. Primers included in the PCR were 60 Vbeta and 13 Jbeta primers. Some clones are missing from TCRdb's copy, which holds only in-frame ones; the method was immunoSEQ multiplex PCR. The sample lists approximately 86,000 clones; over 70% were seen once. The sequencing sample was made of PBMCs. These receptors came from a man aged 40-50 years in good health and CMV-seronegative.

This clone was observed a few times. V gene TRBV6-1 combines with J gene TRBJ2-3; 11 nucleotides match TRBD2. The CDR3 extends over 17 amino acids. CDR1 MNHNS and CDR2 SASEGT come from the germline V gene. Unmatched junction bases numbered 8, after V lost 4 bases and J lost 2 bases. DNA for the CDR3: TGTGCCAGCAGTGTAGCCCTAGCGGGGGGCCTCACAGATACGCAGTATTTT. It encodes CASSVALAGGLTDTQYF.

Remarks on this clone: One end of the junction is discordant with germline, which a read error may explain. The chain combines TRBV7-9 with TRBJ1-4; TRBD1 agrees at 7 bases. Germline CDR1 is SEHNR and CDR2 is FQNEAQ (reference sequence). The CDR3 loop spans 17 amino acids. CDR3 protein: CSSSLTMTDRVGEKLFF. Here the CDR3 DNA reads TGTTCCAGCAGCTTAACAATGACCGACAGGGTCGGGGAAAAACTGTTTTTT.

This clone was observed once. The rearrangement joins TRBV28 to TRBJ2-6; D might be TRBD1 (5 bases). V shed 7 bases and J shed 0 bases, with 16 bases lying between them. Germline assignment: CDR1 MDHEN and CDR2 SYDVKM. The CDR3 has 17 residues. CDR3 sequence reads: CASTAHGHDSGANVLTF. CDR3 bases: TGTGCCAGCACCGCCCACGGACACGACTCTGGGGCCAACGTCCTGACTTTC.

This clone was counted only a few times. The chain carries TRBV29-1 and TRBJ2-7; 9 bases are a match to TRBD1. The CDR3 length is 13 residues. Trimming removed 6 bases from V and 4 bases from J; junction bases left unmatched: 7. The germline CDR1 and CDR2 sequences are SQVTM and ANQGSEA. The chain's CDR3 is CSVSMTGGYEQYF. The CDR3, as DNA: TGCAGCGTATCCATGACAGGGGGTTACGAGCAGTACTTC.

The chain is built from TRBV5-4 and TRBJ2-1, with TRBD2 matching 7 bases. Germline loops: CDR1 SGHNT, CDR2 YYREEE (reference sequence). The V gene end was trimmed by 4 bases and the J gene end by 4 bases; junction bases not matched to a gene: 11. This CDR3 is built from 16 residues. Written as DNA, the CDR3 is TGTGCCAGCAGCCCCGGGGGAGGGAGGGCGTACAATGAGCAGTTCTTC. This codes for CASSPGGGRAYNEQFF.

This CDR3 is CASYDGGSGNTIYF. The CDR3 nucleotides are TGTGCCAGCTACGACGGGGGCTCTGGAAACACCATATATTTT. The genes are TRBV28 and TRBJ1-3; a weak D match, TRBD1 (5 bases). Trimming cost V 8 bases and J 0 bases, with 11 bases left between them. CDR3 length: 14 amino acids. Germline values: CDR1 MDHEN, CDR2 SYDVKM.

In DNA form, the CDR3 reads TGTGCCAGCAGTGAAGCGGGGGGGCAAGAGACCCAGTACTTC. Amino acids: CASSEAGGQETQYF. The V and J genes are TRBV6-1 and TRBJ2-5; TRBD2 matches 7 bases. CDR3 length equals 14 residues. J was trimmed by 2 bases and V by 0 bases; bases with no gene match: 0. Germline V lookup: CDR1 MNHNS, CDR2 SASEGT.

The chain has TRBV5-4 and TRBJ2-4; 7 nucleotides align to TRBD2. The V segment lost 1 base and the J segment 1 base; nucleotides outside the gene matches: 2. Germline V gives CDR1 SGHNT, CDR2 YYREEE (reference sequence). The CDR3 sequence is 15 residues long. This CDR3 reads CASSLQGGAKNIQYF. CDR3 nucleotide sequence: TGTGCCAGCAGCTTGCAGGGAGGGGCCAAAAACATTCAGTACTTC.

The chain combines TRBV28 with TRBJ1-1, with D uncertain. The CDR3 is 14 amino acids. Germline V gene data show CDR1 as MDHEN and CDR2 as SYDVKM. V was cut by 7 bases and J by 2 bases, with 14 bases left in between. DNA of the CDR3: TGTGCCAGCACCCTTCGGGGTGGAAACACTGAAGCTTTCTTT. Amino acid sequence: CASTLRGGNTEAFF.

The table lists this clone with a few counts. The chain joins TRBV6-5 to TRBJ2-3, with a tentative D call TRBD1 (7 bases). Germline loops: CDR1 MNHEY, CDR2 SVGAGI. Trimming removed 4 bases from V and 6 bases from J, with 14 bases in between. The CDR3 is 14 amino acids. As DNA, the CDR3 is TGTGCCAGCAGTTGGGACAGACTAGTGGATACGCAGTATTTT. It codes for CASSWDRLVDTQYF.

The J gene is TRBJ2-5, the V gene TRBV7-2, with 7 nucleotides matching TRBD2. Germline V lookup: CDR1 SGHTA, CDR2 FQGNSA. This CDR3 comprises 12 residues. The junction had 4 bases not matched to a gene; V was cut back by 8 bases and J by 4 bases. CDR3 region: CASAGAGETQYF. The CDR3 nucleotides read TGTGCCAGCGCGGGAGCGGGAGAGACCCAGTACTTC.

The gene calls are TRBV19 and TRBJ2-7; D is unresolved. V lost 5 bases and J 3 bases, leaving 8 bases between the germline ends. CDR3 length: 12 amino acids. CDR1 and CDR2 from the germline V gene are LNHDA and SQIVND (reference sequence). DNA for the CDR3: TGTGCCAGTAGTGCTTCAGGCTACGAGCAGTACTTC. This translates into CASSASGYEQYF.

This sequence joins TRBV27 and TRBJ1-1; possibly TRBD1 for D (6 bases). V lost 5 bases and J lost 4, with 17 bases in between. The CDR3 length is 15 residues. Germline CDR1 MNHEY, CDR2 SMNVEV (reference sequence). Here the CDR3 DNA reads TGTGCCAGCAGTCTTACGGGACATGCGGCCACTGAAGCTTTCTTT. Translation: CASSLTGHAATEAFF.